This T cell receptor (beta chain) was profiled in a study of T cells in localized non-small cell lung cancer (TCRdb year 2020). Describing the broader study: The study analyzed T cell repertoires of 200 to 250 early-stage NSCLC patients, comparing tumors and uninvolved tumor-adjacent lungs. All 220 or so NSCLC patients in the cohort were treatment-naive and had localized lung tumors that were resected. A mean age of around 66 years was recorded for the NSCLC patients, of whom 129 were male and about 100 were female.

At diagnosis, tumor, uninvolved tumor-adjacent lung and peripheral blood were collected and then preserved as a mix of FFPE and fresh-frozen material. Blood samples were analyzed as peripheral blood mononuclear cells for TCR repertoire profiling. V loses 6 bases of germline sequence and J loses 8 bases, and the interval between the two ends is 15 bases. The CDR3 goes from the cysteine to the phenylalanine over 13 residues. This entry keeps only the CDR3 DNA: 39 bases, framed from base 1. Based on the germline V gene, the CDR1 and CDR2 sequences are SGHRS and YFSETQ. The immunoSEQ Assay was used to sequence TCR beta CDR3 regions from DNA. On the study's bioinformatics: T cell density was computed as TCR beta template counts normalized to usable DNA estimated by amplifying housekeeping genes. Richness was estimated using the preseqR package, with extrapolation to 400,000 templates for PBMC samples and to 120,000 templates for tissue samples. Clonality was defined as one minus Pielou's evenness. Differential abundance testing on productive amino-acid clonotypes, with a minimum total count of 5 and an alpha of 0.1, was used to identify tissue-enriched TCRs. The Jaccard Index and the Morisita Overlap Index were used to measure how much the repertoires overlapped between compartments. GLIPH clustered TCR beta CDR3s with public tetramer-defined viral CDR3s; viral motifs required at least three viral sequences plus V-gene enrichment. Sourced from immuneACCESS, this table was stored by TCRdb with only in-frame sequences that have V and J called. A share of the clones is absent; for the studies checked, an unresolved V gene accounts for under half, and the remainder has no known explanation. That table supplies the V and J calls and clone size; D and trimming were determined from the DNA. The sample profile shows about 26,000 clones; around 83% of them were found once. Of the sample, about 3.8% is held by the ten largest clones.

Overall study outcomes, separate from this receptor: The highest T cell clonality was observed in uninvolved tumor-adjacent lung, where clonality exceeded that of tumor, suggesting that antigenic responses were more focused in uninvolved tumor-adjacent lung. A median of 57 of the top 100 tumor clones turned up in the paired uninvolved adjacent lung, and 25 to 35 of those clones also ranked among the top 100 of that same adjacent lung. Because multi-region sequencing of the tumors was not done, intratumor heterogeneity could not be ruled out. Because the study design was exploratory, TCR variables were selected using unadjusted p-values without false-discovery rate correction. Longer overall survival was associated with higher blood T cell density, whereas shorter survival was associated with higher adjacent-lung clonality.

To note about this clone: Its target antigen remains unknown. One base away there is no much larger clone; base qualities are not given.

This sequence uses TRBV5-1 and TRBJ2-1; a confident D gene designation cannot be given. The specimen comprised peripheral blood, sampled before any cancer treatment. This sequence originates from a woman aged 40 to 75 with stage I lung adenocarcinoma. CDR3 region: CASTYNVVDEQFF. At the DNA level, the sequence is TGCGCCAGCACCTACAACGTCGTGGATGAGCAGTTCTTC.